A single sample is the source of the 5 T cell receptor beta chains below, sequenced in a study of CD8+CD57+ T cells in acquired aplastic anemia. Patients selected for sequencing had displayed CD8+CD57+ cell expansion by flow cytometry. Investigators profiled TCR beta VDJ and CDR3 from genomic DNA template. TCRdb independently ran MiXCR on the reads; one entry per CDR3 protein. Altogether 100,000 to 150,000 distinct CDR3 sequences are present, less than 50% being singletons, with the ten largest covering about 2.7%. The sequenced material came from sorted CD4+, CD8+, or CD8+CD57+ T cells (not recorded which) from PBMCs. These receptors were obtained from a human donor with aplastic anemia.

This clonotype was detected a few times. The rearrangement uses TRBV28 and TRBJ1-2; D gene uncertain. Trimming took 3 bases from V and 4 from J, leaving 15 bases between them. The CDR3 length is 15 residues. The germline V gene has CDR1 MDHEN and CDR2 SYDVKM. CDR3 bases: TGTGCCAGCAGTTTGGGCATTACTGACCTCTATGGCTACACCTTC. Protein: CASSLGITDLYGYTF.

The chain's CDR3 is CASSLDKNTEAFF. The CDR3, as DNA: TGTGCCAGCAGCCTCGACAAGAACACTGAAGCTTTCTTT. The genes are TRBV7-6 and TRBJ1-1; D gene unclear. Germline V gene lookup returns CDR1 SGHVS and CDR2 FNYEAQ. Trimming cost V 5 bases and J 1 base, with 8 bases left between them. The CDR3 covers 13 residues. The full variable domain, with the rest looked up from reference TRBV7-6 and TRBJ1-1, is GAGVSQSPRYKVTKRGQDVALRCDPISGHVSLYWYRQALGQGPEFLTYFNYEAQQDKSGLPNDRFSAERPEGSISTLTIQRTEQRDSAMYRCASSLDKNTEAFFGQGTRLTVV.

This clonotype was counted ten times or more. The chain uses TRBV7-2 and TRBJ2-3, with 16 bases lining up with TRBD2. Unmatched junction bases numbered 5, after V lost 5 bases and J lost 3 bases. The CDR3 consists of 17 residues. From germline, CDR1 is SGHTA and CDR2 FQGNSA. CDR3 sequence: CASSLGTSGGATDTQYF. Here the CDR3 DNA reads TGTGCCAGCAGCCTTGGGACTAGCGGGGGGGCGACAGATACGCAGTATTTT.

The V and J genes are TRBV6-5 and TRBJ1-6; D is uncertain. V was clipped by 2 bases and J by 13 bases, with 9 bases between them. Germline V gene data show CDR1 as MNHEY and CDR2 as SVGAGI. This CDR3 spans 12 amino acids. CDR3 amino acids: CASSYLAGPLHF. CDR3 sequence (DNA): TGTGCCAGCAGTTACCTGGCGGGCCCCCTCCACTTT.

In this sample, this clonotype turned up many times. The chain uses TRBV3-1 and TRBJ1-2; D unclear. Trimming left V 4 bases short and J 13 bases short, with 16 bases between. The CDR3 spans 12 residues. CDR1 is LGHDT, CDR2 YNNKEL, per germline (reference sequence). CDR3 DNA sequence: TGTGCCAGCAGCCTAGTTAGGCCTACCCCCACCTTC. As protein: CASSLVRPTPTF.